The rows below give T cell receptor beta chains drawn from one sample of a study of T-cell reconstitution after alpha-beta-depleted transplantation in children. TCRdb recomputed calls from the PCR reads with MiXCR, one row per CDR3 protein. The sample records almost 400,000 distinct CDR3 sequences, 20% being singletons. Sequences were derived from PBMCs from the stem cell graft donor, sampled from the stem cell graft. These receptors came from a human donor who donated a stem cell graft to a child with acute myeloid leukemia. Both conserved end residues are part of each CDR3. Fields, in order: J gene, clone size, D gene, V gene, CDR3 DNA, CDR3 protein. The D gene is left open where the match is weak. Some rows have no size entry. The others give once, few or many, or a class for an expanded clone.

TRBJ1-2 | . | . | TRBV28 | TGTGCCAGCAGTTTATTCCTGGCCTCCCACTATGGCTACACCTTC | CASSLFLASHYGYTF
TRBJ1-5 | . | . | TRBV5-1 | TGCGCCAGCAGCTTGGGGACACTCAATCAGCCCCAGCATTTT | CASSLGTLNQPQHF
TRBJ2-1 | . | . | TRBV27 | TGTGCCAGCAGTTCCGGGACAATGTCCTACAATGAGCAGTTCTTC | CASSSGTMSYNEQFF
TRBJ2-1 | few | TRBD2 | TRBV5-1 | TGCGCCAGCAAACTAGCGGGAGCCTACAATGAGCAGTTCTTC | CASKLAGAYNEQFF
TRBJ2-1 | . | . | TRBV12-3/TRBV12-4 | TGTGCCAGCTCAGGGAGCGGAGGTGGGAATGAGCAGTTCTTC | CASSGSGGGNEQFF
TRBJ2-1 | few | . | TRBV7-9 | TGTGCCAGCAGCTTGGTGACAGGATTGTACAATGAGCAGTTCTTC | CASSLVTGLYNEQFF
TRBJ2-1 | . | TRBD2 | TRBV12-3/TRBV12-4 | TGTGCCAGCAGTGGACTAGAGGGGCACAATGAGCAGTTCTTC | CASSGLEGHNEQFF
TRBJ2-3 | few | TRBD2 | TRBV28 | TGTGCCAGCAGTCAACGACTAGCGACTGATACGCAGTATTTT | CASSQRLATDTQYF
TRBJ2-1 | many | . | TRBV20-1 | TGCAGTGCTAGAGAGAAACCCGGAGGACTCACCCAGTTCTTC | CSAREKPGGLTQFF
TRBJ2-2 | few | . | TRBV29-1 | TGCAGCGTTCGGGCGCAAAACACCGGGGAGCTGTTTTTT | CSVRAQNTGELFF
TRBJ2-7 | few | . | TRBV2 | TGTGCCAGCAGTGAACGGAGGGGACCCTACGAGCAGTACTTC | CASSERRGPYEQYF
TRBJ2-2 | . | TRBD2 | TRBV28 | TGTGCCAGCCAAAAGGGACCTAGCGGGACCGGGGAGCTGTTTTTT | CASQKGPSGTGELFF
TRBJ1-2 | many | . | TRBV28 | TGTGCCAGCAGTTTAACAGGGAGGGTAGATGGCTACACCTTC | CASSLTGRVDGYTF
TRBJ2-5 | few | TRBD2 | TRBV18 | TGTGCCAGCTCACTTCGACTAGCAGCCCAAGAGACCCAGTACTTC | CASSLRLAAQETQYF
TRBJ2-1 | many | . | TRBV24-1 | TGTGCCACCAGTGATTTTGACGATGAGCAGTTCTTC | CATSDFDDEQFF
TRBJ1-5 | many | . | TRBV20-1 | TGCAGTGCGCGTAGCTTTAGCAATCAGCCCCAGCATTTT | CSARSFSNQPQHF
TRBJ2-1 | few | . | TRBV6-5 | TGTGCCAGCAGTTATAATGAGGCCCAAAATGAGCAGTTCTTC | CASSYNEAQNEQFF
TRBJ2-7 | few | TRBD2 | TRBV7-9 | TGTGCCAGCATGGGGACTAGCGTATACGAGCAGTACTTC | CASMGTSVYEQYF
TRBJ2-2 | few | . | TRBV5-1 | TGCGCCAGCAGCTCAGGGGCCACGGGCACCGGGGAGCTGTTTTTT | CASSSGATGTGELFF
TRBJ2-6 | few | . | TRBV2 | TGTGCCAGCAGTGTGGGGATCTCTGGGGCCAACGTCCTGACTTTC | CASSVGISGANVLTF
TRBJ1-2 | many | . | TRBV20-1 | TGCAGTGCTAGAGATCGGGGGGGACTCTATGGCTACACCTTC | CSARDRGGLYGYTF
TRBJ2-1 | . | . | TRBV10-2 | TGCGCCAGCAGGAACACAAGTAGCTCCTACAATGAGCAGTTCTTC | CASRNTSSSYNEQFF
TRBJ2-1 | . | . | TRBV6-4 | TGTGCCAGCAGTGCCGCCTTAACCGGGTACAATGAGCAGTTCTTC | CASSAALTGYNEQFF
TRBJ1-4 | few | . | TRBV6-5 | TGTGCCAGCAGTTACTCGCTGGACTCTACTCGGGAAAAACTGTTTTTT | CASSYSLDSTREKLFF
TRBJ2-1 | . | TRBD2 | TRBV9 | TGTGCCAGCAGCGTAATAGCGGGGCTAAACAATGAGCAGTTCTTC | CASSVIAGLNNEQFF
TRBJ2-2 | few | . | TRBV5-1 | TGCGCCAGCAGCTTGGCCCGGGTTGGAATCGGGGAGCTGTTTTTT | CASSLARVGIGELFF
TRBJ2-5 | few | TRBD1 | TRBV20-1 | TGCAGTGCTAACAGGGGACAAGAGACCCAGTACTTC | CSANRGQETQYF
TRBJ2-1 | many | TRBD2 | TRBV20-1 | TGCAGTGTGTCGGGAGGTCATAATAGGAATGAGCAGTTCTTC | CSVSGGHNRNEQFF
TRBJ1-1 | . | . | TRBV5-1 | TGCGCCAGCAGCCCCAGCAAGAACACTGAAGCTTTCTTT | CASSPSKNTEAFF
TRBJ2-2 | many | . | TRBV20-1 | TGCAGTGCCAGACCTCTCGTTCGCGGGAATGCCGGGGAGCTGTTTTTT | CSARPLVRGNAGELFF
TRBJ2-7 | many | . | TRBV29-1 | TGCAGCGTTGAGAAGGGGGAAGGGTCCTACGAGCAGTACTTC | CSVEKGEGSYEQYF
TRBJ2-7 | . | TRBD2 | TRBV7-6 | TGTGCCAGCAGCTTAGCGGGAGGGCTTCCGGAAGAGCAGTACTTC | CASSLAGGLPEEQYF
TRBJ2-1 | few | . | TRBV7-6 | TGTGCCAGCAGCCGCCCTGGGAACAATGAGCAGTTCTTC | CASSRPGNNEQFF